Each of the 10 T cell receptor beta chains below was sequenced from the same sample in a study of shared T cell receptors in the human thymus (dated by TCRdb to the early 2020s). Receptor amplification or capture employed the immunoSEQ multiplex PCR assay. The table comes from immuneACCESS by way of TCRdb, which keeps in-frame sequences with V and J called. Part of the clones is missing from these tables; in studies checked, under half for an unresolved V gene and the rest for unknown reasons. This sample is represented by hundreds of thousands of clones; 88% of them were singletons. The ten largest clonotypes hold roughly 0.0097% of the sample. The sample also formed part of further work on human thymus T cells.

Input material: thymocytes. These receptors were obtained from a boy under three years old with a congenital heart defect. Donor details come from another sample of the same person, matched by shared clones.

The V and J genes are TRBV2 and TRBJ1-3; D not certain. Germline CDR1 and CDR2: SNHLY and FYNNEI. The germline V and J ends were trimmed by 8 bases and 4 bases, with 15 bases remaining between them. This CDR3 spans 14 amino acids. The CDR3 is CASGGPPGGNTIYF. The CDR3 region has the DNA TGTGCCAGCGGCGGCCCCCCGGGAGGAAACACCATATATTTT.

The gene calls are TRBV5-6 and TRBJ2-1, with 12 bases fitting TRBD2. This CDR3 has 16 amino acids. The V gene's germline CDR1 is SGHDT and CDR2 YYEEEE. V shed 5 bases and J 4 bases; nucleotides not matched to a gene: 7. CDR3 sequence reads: CASSRRTSGRYNEQFF. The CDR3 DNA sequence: TGTGCCAGCAGTCGTCGCACTAGCGGGAGGTACAATGAGCAGTTCTTC.

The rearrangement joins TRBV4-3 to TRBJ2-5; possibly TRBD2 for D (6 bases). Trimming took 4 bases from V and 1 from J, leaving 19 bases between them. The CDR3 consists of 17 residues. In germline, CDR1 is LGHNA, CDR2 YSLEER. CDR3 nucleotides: TGCGCCAGCAGCCCAAACGTCGCGGGAACCAGCCAAGAGACCCAGTACTTC. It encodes CASSPNVAGTSQETQYF.

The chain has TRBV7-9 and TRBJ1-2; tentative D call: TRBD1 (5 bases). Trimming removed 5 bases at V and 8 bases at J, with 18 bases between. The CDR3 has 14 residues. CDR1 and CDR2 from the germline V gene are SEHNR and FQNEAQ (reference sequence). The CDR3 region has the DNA TGTGCCAGCAGCCCCCGGGACTCTTATTTGGGCTACACCTTC. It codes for CASSPRDSYLGYTF.

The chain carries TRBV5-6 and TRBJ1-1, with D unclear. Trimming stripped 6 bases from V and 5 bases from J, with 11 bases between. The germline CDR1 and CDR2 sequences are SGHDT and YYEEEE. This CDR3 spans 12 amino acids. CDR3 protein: CASISMRTEAFF. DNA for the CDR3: TGTGCCAGCATCTCCATGCGGACTGAAGCTTTCTTT.

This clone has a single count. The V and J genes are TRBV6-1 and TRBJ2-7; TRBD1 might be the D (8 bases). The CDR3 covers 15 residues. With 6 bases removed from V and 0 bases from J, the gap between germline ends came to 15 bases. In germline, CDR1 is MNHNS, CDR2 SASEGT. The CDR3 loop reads CASSKQGGPSYEQYF. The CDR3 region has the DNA TGTGCCAGCAGCAAACAGGGGGGGCCCTCCTACGAGCAGTACTTC.

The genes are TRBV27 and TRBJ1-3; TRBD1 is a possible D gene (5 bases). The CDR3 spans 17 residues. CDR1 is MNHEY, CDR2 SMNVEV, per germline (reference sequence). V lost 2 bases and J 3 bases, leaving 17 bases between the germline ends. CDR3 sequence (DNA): TGTGCCAGCAGTTTAAGTTCCCCGGGGGGATTTGGAAACACCATATATTTT. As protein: CASSLSSPGGFGNTIYF.

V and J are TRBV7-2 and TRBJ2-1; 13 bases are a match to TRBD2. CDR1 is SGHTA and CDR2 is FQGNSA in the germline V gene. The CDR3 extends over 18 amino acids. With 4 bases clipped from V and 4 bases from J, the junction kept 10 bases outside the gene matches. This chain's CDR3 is CASSSLDPTSGGYNEQFF. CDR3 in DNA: TGTGCCAGCAGCTCCCTCGACCCGACTAGCGGGGGGTACAATGAGCAGTTCTTC.

The CDR3 sequence: CASSYSLESNTGELFF. The CDR3 nucleotides are TGTGCCAGCAGTTACTCATTAGAGTCGAACACCGGGGAGCTGTTTTTT. This sequence joins TRBV6-5 and TRBJ2-2; D gene unclear. The CDR3 has 16 amino acids. In germline, CDR1 is MNHEY, CDR2 SVGAGI. Trimming cost V 0 bases and J 0 bases, with 8 bases left between them.

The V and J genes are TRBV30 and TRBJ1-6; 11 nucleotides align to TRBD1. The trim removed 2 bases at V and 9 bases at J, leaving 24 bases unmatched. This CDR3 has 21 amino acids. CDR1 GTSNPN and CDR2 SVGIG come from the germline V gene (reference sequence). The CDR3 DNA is TGTGCCTGGAGTAAACTACACGGACAGGGGGCGACCCGTCATAGTGGTTCACCCCTCCACTTT. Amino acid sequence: CAWSKLHGQGATRHSGSPLHF.